These 11 T cell receptor beta chains were sequenced from one sample in a study of monozygotic twins with inflammatory bowel disease. TCRdb reanalyzed the 5' RACE reads, giving one entry per CDR3 protein sequence and no DNA. This sample's table reports approximately 330,000 distinct CDR3 sequences. Sequencing input: blood. These receptors were obtained from a human donor with ulcerative colitis or Crohn's disease, or a healthy co-twin of an affected twin (not recorded which).

CDR3 amino acids: CASSSGEETQYF. The chain is built from TRBV6-2 or TRBV6-3 and TRBJ2-5; absent DNA, TCRdb's TRBD1 call cannot be checked. Germline CDR1 MNHEY, CDR2 SVGEGT. The CDR3 consists of 12 residues.

V is TRBV29-1 and J is TRBJ2-3. The CDR3 is 14 residues long. The germline gives CDR1 SQVTM, CDR2 ANQGSEA. The CDR3 reads CSVVDYPSADTQYF.

The chain joins TRBV30 to TRBJ1-5. Germline CDR1 is GTSNPN and CDR2 is SVGIG (reference sequence). This CDR3 is 13 amino acids long. CDR3 amino acids: CAWSPSRNQPQHF.

This chain joins TRBV4-3 and TRBJ2-3; TCRdb designates TRBD1, a call that cannot be tested without DNA. The CDR3 has 16 residues. The germline gives CDR1 LGHNA, CDR2 YSLEER. CDR3 sequence: CASSQESPLSTDTQYF.

This rearrangement joins TRBV20-1 to TRBJ2-1; TCRdb names TRBD2, which stays unverified in the absence of DNA. The CDR3 length is 16 residues. Germline lookup yields CDR1 DFQATT and CDR2 SNEGSKA (reference sequence). The CDR3 protein is CSARGQDSTAYNEQFF.

The rearrangement joins TRBV27 to TRBJ2-7. The germline gives CDR1 MNHEY, CDR2 SMNVEV (reference sequence). This CDR3 region has 15 residues. The CDR3 loop reads CASSFGSADHYEQYF.

The rearrangement uses TRBV20-1 and TRBJ2-3; TCRdb reports TRBD2, a call that lacks DNA to check it against. The CDR3 totals 12 residues. CDR1 DFQATT and CDR2 SNEGSKA come from the germline V gene (reference sequence). CDR3 amino acids: CSAGRLTDTQYF.

J is TRBJ1-1 and V is TRBV7-9; there is no DNA to check the TCRdb D call of TRBD1. CDR1 is SEHNR and CDR2 is FQNEAQ in the germline V gene (reference sequence). CDR3 size: 14 residues. CDR3 residues: CASSYLGTGAEAFF.

The chain couples TRBV29-1 to TRBJ1-1. From germline, CDR1 is SQVTM and CDR2 ANQGSEA. The CDR3 loop spans 12 amino acids. CDR3: CSVGTVNTEAFF.

V is TRBV7-2 and J is TRBJ2-1. CDR1 and CDR2 (germline): SGHTA, FQGNSA. The CDR3 is 14 amino acids. CDR3 sequence reads: CASSLESWSNEQFF.

The chain uses TRBV28 and TRBJ2-1; TCRdb picks TRBD2, but there is no DNA to check that call. The CDR3 length is 15 residues. CDR1 is MDHEN, CDR2 SYDVKM, per germline. CDR3 sequence: CASSDAAGGYNEQFF. The full variable domain, with the rest looked up from reference TRBV28 and TRBJ2-1, is DVKVTQSSRYLVKRTGEKVFLECVQDMDHENMFWYRQDPGLGLRLIYFSYDVKMKEKGDIPEGYSVSREKKERFSLILESASTNQTSMYLCASSDAAGGYNEQFFGPGTRLTVL.